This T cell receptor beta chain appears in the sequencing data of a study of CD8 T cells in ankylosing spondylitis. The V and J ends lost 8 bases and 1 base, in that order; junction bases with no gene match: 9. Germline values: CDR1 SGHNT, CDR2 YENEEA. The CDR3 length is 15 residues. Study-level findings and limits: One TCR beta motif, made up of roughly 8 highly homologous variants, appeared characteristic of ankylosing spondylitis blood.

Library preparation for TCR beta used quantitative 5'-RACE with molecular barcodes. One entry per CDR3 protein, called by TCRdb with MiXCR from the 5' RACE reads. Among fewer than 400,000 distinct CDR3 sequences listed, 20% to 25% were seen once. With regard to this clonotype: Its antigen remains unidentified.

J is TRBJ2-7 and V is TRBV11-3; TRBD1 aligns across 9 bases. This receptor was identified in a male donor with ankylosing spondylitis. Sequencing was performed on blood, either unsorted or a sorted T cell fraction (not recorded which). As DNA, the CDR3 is TGTGCCAGCCACAACCCCGGGACAGGGTCCTACGAGCAGTACTTC. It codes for CASHNPGTGSYEQYF.